Here is one TCR beta chain with its context. The data were taken from a study of blood T cell repertoires in COVID-19. At the level of the study: Specimens from acute and convalescent COVID-19 originated in the United States, Italy and Spain. Sources were T cells, B-cell-depleted T cells, or PBMCs; the material itself was cDNA or gDNA.

Per the germline V gene, CDR1 is GTSNPN and CDR2 is SVGIG (reference sequence). V was clipped by 4 bases and J by 4 bases; unmatched bases: 3. This CDR3 is 13 amino acids long. Original analysis: Quantification of nucleated cells was approximated via reference gene primer amplification. TCRdb's table, derived via immunoSEQ multiplex PCR, lists solely in-frame clones and lacks some. V and J calls and clone size are given by that table; D and trimming were obtained from the DNA. The top ten hold around 6.5% of the sample, which has 75,000 to 95,000 clones, more than 65% seen once. Sequenced: peripheral blood. The clonotype was recovered from a man aged 55 to 70 with acute or convalescent COVID-19. The rearrangement uses TRBV30 and TRBJ1-5; 8 bases map to TRBD1. The CDR3 region is CAWTGQGNQPQHF. The CDR3 region has the DNA TGTGCCTGGACCGGACAGGGAAATCAGCCCCAGCATTTT.